The subject of this entry is one T cell receptor beta chain. The source of the sample is a study of blood T cell repertoires in COVID-19. The data were produced by immunoSEQ multiplex PCR, yet TCRdb's version contains in-frame clones alone and is incomplete. Of about 110,000 clones listed, 65% to 80% are singletons. The receptor comes from a man between 65 and 85 years old with active or convalescent COVID-19. The sample consisted of peripheral blood.

The CDR3 DNA sequence: TGTGCCAGCAGACTTCAGGGGGCCGGGCTGAGGGAGCAGTACTTC. It specifies CASRLQGAGLREQYF. This chain connects TRBV28 to TRBJ2-7, with 8 nucleotides matching TRBD1. This CDR3 comprises 15 residues. The V gene end was trimmed by 6 bases and the J gene end by 7 bases; junction bases not matched to a gene: 14. The germline CDR1 and CDR2 sequences are MDHEN and SYDVKM. The full variable domain, with the rest looked up from reference TRBV28 and TRBJ2-7, is DVKVTQSSRYLVKRTGEKVFLECVQDMDHENMFWYRQDPGLGLRLIYFSYDVKMKEKGDIPEGYSVSREKKERFSLILESASTNQTSMYLCASRLQGAGLREQYFGPGTRLTVT.